This T cell receptor (beta chain) was identified in a study of OX40 agonist ivuxolimab in advanced cancers. On the study more broadly: Dose-escalation subjects each had hepatocellular carcinoma, melanoma, renal cell or head and neck cancer.

Germline V gene data show CDR1 as LGHNA and CDR2 as YSLEER. The CDR3 has 15 amino acids. The V and J ends lost 0 bases and 6 bases, in that order; junction bases with no gene match: 2. Method: immunoSEQ multiplex PCR; TCRdb's copy keeps in-frame clones and lacks some. The sample has roughly 32,000 clones, 88% seen once; the top ten hold 45% to 65%. Blood draws occurred at baseline, cycle 4 day 1, and cycle 7 day 1. The TCR sequence derives from an adult with an advanced solid tumor such as melanoma, head and neck, liver or kidney cancer. The rearrangement uses TRBV4-3 and TRBJ2-2; 9 bases fit TRBD2. Sequences were derived from CD4+ or CD8+ T cells sorted from blood, sampled in a trial of the OX40 agonist ivuxolimab. The DNA for the CDR3 is TGCGCCAGCAGCCAAGATCCTAGCGGGGCCGGGGAGCTGTTTTTT. Protein product: CASSQDPSGAGELFF.